These 25 T cell receptor beta chains came from one sample sequenced in a study of high-grade serous ovarian cancer treatment subgroups. Profiled with immunoSEQ multiplex PCR; TCRdb holds only in-frame clones, not every one. The sample has several thousand clones, approximately 71% seen once. The tumor samples were collected prior to definitive surgery or chemotherapy. The sequencing input was tumor tissue. All receptors come from a human donor with high-grade serous ovarian cancer.

This rearrangement joins TRBV27 to TRBJ1-5, with 11 bases that match TRBD1. This CDR3 spans 18 amino acids. CDR1 and CDR2 from the germline V gene are MNHEY and SMNVEV (reference sequence). V shed 4 bases, J shed 5 bases, and the junction held 13 bases outside the gene matches. The CDR3 spells CASSWDRGSGGGDQPQHF. CDR3 nucleotide sequence: TGTGCCAGCAGTTGGGACAGGGGGTCTGGCGGGGGTGATCAGCCCCAGCATTTT.

The V and J genes are TRBV11-1 and TRBJ2-5, with D tentatively TRBD1 (6 bases). Germline V gene lookup returns CDR1 SGHAT and CDR2 FQDESV (reference sequence). Trimming removed 5 bases at V and 5 bases at J, with 9 bases between. This CDR3 spans 12 amino acids. Here the CDR3 DNA reads TGTGCCAGCAGCCGAAGGGGGGAGACCCAGTACTTC. Encoded protein: CASSRRGETQYF.

The V gene is TRBV9, the J gene TRBJ2-5; TRBD1 agrees at 7 bases. The J call may not be correct, given that the DNA end is closer to TRBJ2-7. The CDR3 totals 15 residues. Germline V gives CDR1 SGDLS, CDR2 YYNGEE. The DNA for the CDR3 is TGTGCCAGCAGCGTAGAGGGGGACAGATTGAGCGAGCAGTACTTC. Encoded protein: CASSVEGDRLSEQYF.

This chain joins TRBV5-1 and TRBJ2-7; D remains ambiguous. The CDR3 is 13 amino acids. With 2 bases removed from V and 3 bases from J, the gap between germline ends came to 9 bases. Germline-derived CDR1 and CDR2 are SGHRS and YFSETQ. CDR3 loop: CASSFSPLYEQYF. CDR3 in DNA: TGCGCCAGCAGCTTCAGCCCACTCTACGAGCAGTACTTC.

V is TRBV28 and J is TRBJ1-1, with 10 bases identical to TRBD1. CDR1 MDHEN and CDR2 SYDVKM come from the germline V gene. V lost 5 bases, J lost 2 bases, and 5 bases stayed unmatched. This CDR3 comprises 15 residues. The CDR3 DNA reads TGTGCCAGCAGTCTTTGGGACAGGGGTAACACTGAAGCTTTCTTT. It yields the protein CASSLWDRGNTEAFF.

The chain joins TRBV7-8 to TRBJ1-1; D remains ambiguous. In germline, CDR1 is SGHVS, CDR2 FQNEAQ. This CDR3 has 16 amino acids. Trimming stripped 2 bases from V and 1 base from J, with 14 bases between. The CDR3 region has the DNA TGTGCCAGCAGCTTAACCGGTAAACCTACGAACACTGAAGCTTTCTTT. It is translated as CASSLTGKPTNTEAFF. Based on the CDR3 plus reference TRBV7-8 and TRBJ1-1, the full variable domain is GAGVSQSPRYKVAKRGQDVALRCDPISGHVSLFWYQQALGQGPEFLTYFQNEAQLDKSGLPSDRFFAERPEGSVSTLKIQRTQQEDSAVYLCASSLTGKPTNTEAFFGQGTRLTVV.

The chain has TRBV5-6 and TRBJ1-6, with D tentatively TRBD1 (6 bases). Trimming took 4 bases from V and 0 from J, leaving 8 bases between them. From germline, CDR1 is SGHDT and CDR2 YYEEEE. The CDR3 is made up of 15 amino acids. The CDR3 DNA reads as TGTGCCAGCAGCGGCAGGGGCTCCTATAATTCACCCCTCCACTTT. It translates to CASSGRGSYNSPLHF. Supplemented by reference TRBV5-6 and TRBJ1-6, the full variable domain reads DAGVTQSPTHLIKTRGQQVTLRCSPKSGHDTVSWYQQALGQGPQFIFQYYEEEERQRGNFPDRFSGHQFPNYSSELNVNALLLGDSALYLCASSGRGSYNSPLHFGNGTRLTVT.

The chain carries TRBV7-2 and TRBJ1-2; maybe TRBD1 (5 bases). This CDR3 spans 15 amino acids. The V gene's germline CDR1 is SGHTA and CDR2 FQGNSA. Between the trimmed V and J ends, which lost 1 base and 4 bases, there was a span of 13 bases. The CDR3 reads CASSLGTGGVYGYTF. CDR3 nucleotide sequence: TGTGCCAGCAGCTTAGGTACCGGGGGAGTCTATGGCTACACCTTC.

The chain has TRBV18 and TRBJ1-2, with D uncertain. Trimming pared 2 bases from V and 0 bases from J, leaving 10 bases between. CDR1 is KGHSH, CDR2 LQKENI, per germline. The CDR3 covers 15 residues. CDR3 in amino acids: CASSPGHLSNYGYTF. The CDR3 nucleotides are TGTGCCAGCTCACCAGGTCATCTGTCTAACTATGGCTACACCTTC.

The rearrangement uses TRBV6-6 and TRBJ1-3; D remains ambiguous. This CDR3 has 11 residues. Trimming took off 7 bases at V and 4 bases at J, with 5 bases between the two ends. The germline V gene has CDR1 MNHNY and CDR2 SVGAGI (reference sequence). CDR3 region: CASKLGNTIYF. CDR3 DNA: TGTGCCAGCAAGCTGGGAAACACCATATATTTT.

V is TRBV9 and J is TRBJ2-1, with 14 bases matching TRBD2. Germline V gene sequence: CDR1 SGDLS, CDR2 YYNGEE. The J segment lost 8 bases and the V segment lost 2 bases, leaving 6 bases of the junction unmatched. This CDR3 has 16 amino acids. CDR3 bases: TGTGCCAGCAGCGTGGGGGGACTAGCGGGGGAATATGAGCAGTTCTTC. Translated: CASSVGGLAGEYEQFF. Using reference TRBV9 and TRBJ2-1 for the parts outside the CDR3, the full variable domain is DSGVTQTPKHLITATGQRVTLRCSPRSGDLSVYWYQQSLDQGLQFLIQYYNGEERAKGNILERFSAQQFPDLHSELNLSSLELGDSALYFCASSVGGLAGEYEQFFGPGTRLTVL.

The chain combines TRBV19 with TRBJ2-7, with 11 bases fitting TRBD2. From germline, CDR1 is LNHDA and CDR2 SQIVND (reference sequence). The CDR3 runs to 15 residues. The trim removed 5 bases at V and 0 bases at J, leaving 3 bases unmatched. The CDR3 bases are TGTGCCAGTAGTCGTAGCGGGGGGGCCTCCTACGAGCAGTACTTC. Translating it yields CASSRSGGASYEQYF.

J is TRBJ1-6 and V is TRBV7-6, with 10 bases fitting TRBD1. The CDR3 spans 14 residues. Germline trimming cut 5 bases from V and 8 bases from J; bases unmatched to any gene: 3. Germline V gene data show CDR1 as SGHVS and CDR2 as FNYEAQ. The chain's CDR3 is CASSGGQGYSPLHF. As DNA, the CDR3 is TGTGCCAGCAGCGGGGGACAGGGGTATTCACCCCTCCACTTT.

J is TRBJ2-1 and V is TRBV19; D uncertain. Trimming removed 5 bases from V and 0 bases from J, with 14 bases in between. This CDR3 has 16 residues. The germline CDR1 and CDR2 sequences are LNHDA and SQIVND (reference sequence). CDR3 DNA: TGTGCCAGTAGTCTTTACAGCGCACTCTCCTACAATGAGCAGTTCTTC. Translated: CASSLYSALSYNEQFF.

The chain is built from TRBV5-5 and TRBJ1-5, with unresolved D. Germline CDR1 reads SGHKS; CDR2 reads YYEKEE (reference sequence). The CDR3 is 13 amino acids. V was shortened by 4 bases and J by 6 bases, with 11 bases between the two germline ends. CDR3 sequence reads: CASSLDTVQPQHF. CDR3 nucleotides: TGTGCCAGCAGCCTCGACACGGTTCAGCCCCAGCATTTT.

The V and J genes are TRBV7-8 and TRBJ1-1; D call uncertain. Trimming took 5 bases from V and 5 from J, leaving 12 bases between them. The CDR3 consists of 13 residues. CDR1 and CDR2 from the germline V gene are SGHVS and FQNEAQ. The CDR3 here is CASSPDIGTEAFF. CDR3 nucleotides: TGTGCCAGCAGCCCCGATATCGGAACTGAAGCTTTCTTT.

The V gene is TRBV27, the J gene TRBJ2-1; the match to TRBD2 covers 8 bases. The CDR3 totals 16 residues. With 5 bases clipped from V and 2 bases from J, the junction kept 8 bases outside the gene matches. CDR1 and CDR2 (germline): MNHEY, SMNVEV (reference sequence). The CDR3 protein is CASSARGGPTYNEQFF. The CDR3, as DNA: TGTGCCAGCAGTGCCCGCGGGGGGCCGACCTACAATGAGCAGTTCTTC.

CDR3 DNA: TGTGCCAGCAGGAATACAGGGGGGACTAACTATGGCTACACCTTC. Protein sequence: CASRNTGGTNYGYTF. The J gene is TRBJ1-2, the V gene TRBV6-5; 8 nucleotides align to TRBD1. CDR1 and CDR2 from the germline V gene are MNHEY and SVGAGI. This CDR3 has 15 residues. The ends lost 6 bases at V and 0 bases at J; junction bases unmatched: 6.

This chain links TRBV7-9 with TRBJ2-7, with 8 bases fitting TRBD2. CDR1 and CDR2 (germline): SEHNR, FQNEAQ (reference sequence). Losses at the gene ends were 1 base for V and 0 bases for J; bases not matched to a gene: 5. The CDR3 spans 16 residues. The CDR3 sequence is CASSLGSGGPSYEQYF. The CDR3 coding sequence is TGTGCCAGCAGCTTAGGAAGCGGGGGACCCTCCTACGAGCAGTACTTC.

This sequence joins TRBV10-1 and TRBJ2-3; tentatively, D is TRBD1 (6 bases). Trimming left V 4 bases short and J 2 bases short, with 13 bases between. Per the germline V gene, CDR1 is WNHNN and CDR2 is SYGVQD (reference sequence). This CDR3 is 15 amino acids long. CDR3 coding DNA: TGCGCCAGCAGTGTGGAGACAGGAGACACAGATACGCAGTATTTT. Protein sequence: CASSVETGDTDTQYF.

The rearrangement joins TRBV7-3 to TRBJ2-5, with unresolved D. Germline V gene lookup returns CDR1 SGHTA and CDR2 FQGTGA. The V gene lost 5 bases and the J gene lost 5 bases, with 12 bases spanning the gap. CDR3 length equals 13 residues. CDR3 in DNA: TGTGCCAGCAGCCCCAATTTCGGGGAGACCCAGTACTTC. This translates into CASSPNFGETQYF.

The chain links TRBV6-1 to TRBJ1-2, with TRBD1 as a possible D gene (6 bases). The CDR3 runs to 15 residues. Germline V gives CDR1 MNHNS, CDR2 SASEGT. V lost 6 bases, J lost 2 bases, and 16 bases lay in between. The CDR3 bases are TGTGCCAGCAGCTCAACACAGGGTAGCAACTATGGCTACACCTTC. This encodes CASSSTQGSNYGYTF.

In this sample, this clone turned up a few times. The V and J genes are TRBV4-3 and TRBJ2-7; D is uncertain. V dropped 0 bases and J dropped 5 bases, with 11 bases sitting between them. CDR3 length equals 14 residues. The germline V gene encodes CDR1 LGHNA and CDR2 YSLEER. The CDR3 is CASSQDNLADEQYF. Here the CDR3 DNA reads TGCGCCAGCAGCCAAGATAACTTAGCCGACGAGCAGTACTTC.

The genes are TRBV2 and TRBJ1-2, with 9 bases aligning to TRBD1. Trimming at V came to 7 bases and at J to 8 bases, leaving 5 bases not matched to a gene. Germline-derived CDR1 and CDR2 are SNHLY and FYNNEI. The CDR3 loop spans 12 amino acids. CDR3 nucleotides: TGTGCCAGCACCGGGACAGGGCAAGGCTACACCTTC. Encoded protein: CASTGTGQGYTF.

The chain joins TRBV15 to TRBJ2-5; D could derive from TRBD1 or TRBD2 (6 bases each). The CDR3 has 14 residues. V was trimmed by 6 bases and J by 2 bases, leaving 13 bases between them. Germline-derived CDR1 and CDR2 are LNHNV and YYDKDF (reference sequence). The CDR3 sequence: CATRGGTIQETQYF. CDR3 DNA sequence: TGTGCCACCAGGGGGGGCACTATACAAGAGACCCAGTACTTC.